These 21 T cell receptor beta chains were sequenced from one sample in a study of beta chain features in type 1 diabetes. cDNA synthesis used the whole RNA isolate, giving expressed TCRB sequences. The method was immunoSEQ multiplex PCR; TCRdb's version includes in-frame clones alone and lacks a portion of them. The data show 400,000 to 500,000 clones, roughly 14% seen once. Sequencing was carried out using naive CD4+ T cells from blood. These receptors were obtained from a man between 25 and 39 years old in good health.

This clone was found a few times. The chain links TRBV29-1 to TRBJ2-3; D remains ambiguous. In germline, CDR1 is SQVTM, CDR2 ANQGSEA. The ends were cut back, 0 bases at V and 8 bases at J, with 18 bases in the middle. The CDR3 is 15 residues long. In DNA, the CDR3 is TGCAGCGTTGAAGATTTCCGAACCGGGTCTACTACGCAGTATTTT. It is translated as CSVEDFRTGSTTQYF.

This clone was picked up a small number of times. This chain connects TRBV7-2 to TRBJ2-5; D is possibly TRBD1 (6 bases). Trimming cost V 6 bases and J 2 bases, with 10 bases left between them. This CDR3 has 13 residues. CDR1 is SGHTA, CDR2 FQGNSA, per germline. The CDR3 region has the DNA TGTGCCAGCAGAGAGACAGGACAAGAGACCCAGTACTTC. Residues: CASRETGQETQYF.

This chain uses TRBV27 with TRBJ1-2, with D hard to call. Germline V gene lookup returns CDR1 MNHEY and CDR2 SMNVEV (reference sequence). This CDR3 has 13 residues. V dropped 0 bases and J dropped 1 base, with 3 bases sitting between them. The CDR3 is CASSLSSNYGYTF. The DNA for the CDR3 is TGTGCCAGCAGTTTATCGAGTAACTATGGCTACACCTTC.

In this sample, this clone turned up a few times. The rearrangement uses TRBV7-2 and TRBJ2-1; D may be TRBD2 (6 bases). Trimming pared 4 bases from V and 4 bases from J, leaving 14 bases between. The CDR3 has 15 residues. Germline CDR1 reads SGHTA; CDR2 reads FQGNSA. The CDR3 coding sequence is TGTGCCAGCAGCTCTGGGAGGCACGAATACAATGAGCAGTTCTTC. Encoded protein: CASSSGRHEYNEQFF. Full variable domain (remainder filled in from reference TRBV7-2 and TRBJ2-1): GAGVSQSPSNKVTEKGKDVELRCDPISGHTALYWYRQSLGQGLEFLIYFQGNSAPDKSGLPSDRFSAERTGGSVSTLTIQRTQQEDSAVYLCASSSGRHEYNEQFFGPGTRLTVL.

The CDR3 DNA reads TGTGCCAGCAGCTTGGGGCAGGGGCCCGTACAAGAGACCCAGTACTTC. This encodes CASSLGQGPVQETQYF. The genes are TRBV5-4 and TRBJ2-5, with a possible D match to TRBD1 (6 bases). V was shortened by 0 bases and J by 2 bases, with 14 bases between the two germline ends. This CDR3 is built from 16 residues. Germline values: CDR1 SGHNT, CDR2 YYREEE (reference sequence). Full variable domain (remainder filled in from reference TRBV5-4 and TRBJ2-5): ETGVTQSPTHLIKTRGQQVTLRCSSQSGHNTVSWYQQALGQGPQFIFQYYREEENGRGNFPPRFSGLQFPNYSSELNVNALELDDSALYLCASSLGQGPVQETQYFGPGTRLLVL.

This clone has just a few counts. The chain employs TRBV15 and TRBJ1-4; no clear D. This CDR3 is 15 amino acids long. V was clipped by 0 bases and J by 7 bases, with 12 bases between them. Germline CDR1 LNHNV, CDR2 YYDKDF (reference sequence). The CDR3 DNA follows: TGTGCCACCAGCAGAGAGGCGGGGTTCTTTGAAAAACTGTTTTTT. This gives the protein CATSREAGFFEKLFF.

The CDR3 DNA is TGTGCCAGCAGCAGCTCTGGGGCCAACGTCCTGACTTTC. Residues: CASSSSGANVLTF. V usage is TRBV2 and J usage is TRBJ2-6; no clear D gene. The CDR3 consists of 13 residues. Trimming removed 6 bases at V and 0 bases at J, with 3 bases between. Germline V gene lookup returns CDR1 SNHLY and CDR2 FYNNEI.

This clone turned up a few times. V gene TRBV7-9 combines with J gene TRBJ2-7; 9 bases map to TRBD1. This CDR3 is built from 17 residues. With 5 bases clipped from V and 3 bases from J, the junction kept 14 bases outside the gene matches. Germline CDR1 reads SEHNR; CDR2 reads FQNEAQ (reference sequence). The CDR3 DNA is TGTGCCAGCAGCGTCCGAAGGGGACAGGGTGTTATCTACGAGCAGTACTTC. The encoded protein is CASSVRRGQGVIYEQYF.

In its sample, this clone was seen once. The genes are TRBV27 and TRBJ2-7, with D perhaps matching TRBD2 (6 bases). CDR1 is MNHEY and CDR2 is SMNVEV in the germline V gene (reference sequence). Trimming left V 6 bases short and J 0 bases short, with 15 bases between. The CDR3 totals 15 residues. The CDR3 loop reads CASSPGGTTSYEQYF. CDR3 nucleotides: TGTGCCAGCAGCCCAGGCGGGACGACCTCCTACGAGCAGTACTTC.

The chain carries TRBV6-1 and TRBJ2-3; D possibly corresponds to TRBD2 (6 bases). The CDR3 sequence is 13 residues long. The V end was cut by 5 bases, the J end by 9 bases, with 15 bases between. Germline V gene lookup returns CDR1 MNHNS and CDR2 SASEGT. The CDR3 region has the DNA TGTGCCAGCAGTCGGCCGGGACTCCGAACGCAGTATTTT. It yields the protein CASSRPGLRTQYF.

This sequence joins TRBV9 and TRBJ1-5; D remains ambiguous. This CDR3 is built from 15 residues. The V gene lost 1 base and the J gene lost 0 bases, with 8 bases spanning the gap. CDR1 SGDLS and CDR2 YYNGEE come from the germline V gene. Written as DNA, the CDR3 is TGTGCCAGCAGCGTATCGGGGAATAGCAATCAGCCCCAGCATTTT. Translated: CASSVSGNSNQPQHF.

This clone was counted only a few times. V usage is TRBV9 and J usage is TRBJ2-3, with a possible D match to TRBD1 (6 bases). Germline V gives CDR1 SGDLS, CDR2 YYNGEE. Between the trimmed V and J ends, which lost 0 bases and 2 bases, there was a span of 10 bases. The CDR3 spans 15 residues. The CDR3 region is CASSVVDRHTDTQYF. DNA of the CDR3: TGTGCCAGCAGCGTAGTGGACAGACACACAGATACGCAGTATTTT.

With regard to this clone: Other nucleotide sequences in the sample specify the same CDR3. The chain has TRBV7-2 and TRBJ2-7; D might be TRBD1 or TRBD2, each matching 5 bases. The CDR3 totals 13 residues. CDR1 and CDR2 (germline): SGHTA, FQGNSA. V shed 5 bases and J shed 2 bases, with 10 bases lying between them. This chain's CDR3 is CASSLRGTYEQYF. The CDR3 nucleotides are TGTGCCAGCAGCCTTCGGGGCACCTACGAGCAGTACTTC.

The chain is built from TRBV15 and TRBJ2-3, with D unclear. There are 14 residues in the CDR3. V shed 1 base and J shed 14 bases, with 19 bases lying between them. CDR1 is LNHNV and CDR2 is YYDKDF in the germline V gene (reference sequence). CDR3 DNA: TGTGCCACCAGCAGAGGGGATGAAGGAAGAGTGGCGTATTTT. It is translated as CATSRGDEGRVAYF.

The chain carries TRBV10-3 and TRBJ1-1, with no clear D. This CDR3 has 15 residues. Between the trimmed V and J ends, which lost 0 bases and 2 bases, there was a span of 10 bases. CDR1 is ENHRY, CDR2 SYGVKD, per germline. The CDR3 bases are TGTGCCATCAGTGAGTCTGTGGTGCTTAACACTGAAGCTTTCTTT. Its translation is CAISESVVLNTEAFF.

The DNA for the CDR3 is TGCAGCGGCCGACAGCCAGATACGCAGTATTTT. Encoded protein: CSGRQPDTQYF. The gene calls are TRBV29-1 and TRBJ2-3, with TRBD1 as a possible D gene (5 bases). In germline, CDR1 is SQVTM, CDR2 ANQGSEA. The V end lost 7 bases, the J end lost 4 bases, and 9 bases lay between the germline ends. This CDR3 spans 11 amino acids.

This clone was detected only a few times. The chain employs TRBV29-1 and TRBJ2-5; 7 nucleotides agree with TRBD1. The CDR3 runs to 13 residues. The V gene end was trimmed by 3 bases and the J gene end by 5 bases; junction bases not matched to a gene: 6. From germline, CDR1 is SQVTM and CDR2 ANQGSEA. The CDR3 DNA is TGCAGCGTTGAGCGACAGGGAATGGAGACCCAGTACTTC. It translates to CSVERQGMETQYF.

This clone turned up a few times. The chain uses TRBV7-2 and TRBJ2-5, with TRBD2 identical over 10 bases. V trimming: 5 bases; J trimming: 4 bases; junction bases outside the gene matches: 7. The germline V gene encodes CDR1 SGHTA and CDR2 FQGNSA. There are 15 residues in the CDR3. For the CDR3, the DNA is TGTGCCAGCAGCCAAAGCGGGAGGGCCACAGAGACCCAGTACTTC. Translated, it gives CASSQSGRATETQYF.

This clone showed up many times. The gene calls are TRBV29-1 and TRBJ2-7, with TRBD1 matching 7 bases. This CDR3 has 12 amino acids. After removal of 4 bases from V and 0 bases from J, the junction contained 0 bases not matched to a gene. The germline CDR1 and CDR2 sequences are SQVTM and ANQGSEA. The CDR3 sequence is CSVGDSSYEQYV. Here the CDR3 DNA reads TGCAGCGTTGGGGACAGCTCCTACGAGCAGTACGTC.

This clone has a handful of counts. The chain joins TRBV6-5 to TRBJ2-3; tentatively, D is TRBD2 (6 bases). Germline V gene sequence: CDR1 MNHEY, CDR2 SVGAGI. The V and J ends lost 7 bases and 0 bases respectively, with 11 bases between them. This CDR3 comprises 14 residues. CDR3 sequence: CASKTAGSTDTQYF. The CDR3, as DNA: TGTGCCAGCAAGACAGCGGGTAGCACAGATACGCAGTATTTT.

The chain uses TRBV10-3 and TRBJ2-2, with a weak D call TRBD1 (6 bases). Trimming shortened V by 3 bases and J by 4 bases, and 18 bases separated the two germline ends. The CDR3 consists of 17 residues. Germline loops: CDR1 ENHRY, CDR2 SYGVKD. CDR3 sequence (DNA): TGTGCCATCAGTGACCGCCGGGACATCCTTTTCACCGGGGAGCTGTTTTTT. Its protein is CAISDRRDILFTGELFF.